This is a list of T cell receptor beta chains from one sample in a study of blood T cell repertoires in COVID-19. Repertoires were generated with immunoSEQ multiplex PCR, while TCRdb's copy carries only in-frame clones and drops some. This sample has about 440,000 clones; about 85% occur once, and the top ten carry under 2.5%. The sample comprised PBMCs or T cells enriched from blood (not recorded which). These receptors came from a young woman with acute COVID-19. Each CDR3 is given with its conserved first and last residue. D genes are given only for firm matches. The size of a clone is reported for some rows only, either as once, few or many, or as a class for expanded clones.

TRBJ1-6 - - TRBV14 CASSQSRLPPLHF TGTGCCAGCAGCCAATCCAGGTTACCACCCCTCCACTTT
TRBJ1-6 TRBD1 - TRBV7-6 CASSLGQPGNSPLHF TGTGCCAGCAGCTTGGGACAGCCGGGGAATTCACCCCTCCACTTT
TRBJ1-4 - few TRBV9 CASSVDQGPNEKLFF TGTGCCAGCAGCGTCGACCAGGGCCCTAATGAAAAACTGTTTTTT
TRBJ1-1 - - TRBV4-2 CASSQGNTGIAFF TGTGCCAGCAGTCAAGGGAACACAGGGATCGCTTTCTTT
TRBJ2-7 TRBD1 - TRBV28 CAGSGQGIYYEQYF TGTGCCGGATCAGGACAGGGCATTTACTACGAGCAGTACTTC
TRBJ2-1 - once TRBV19 CASSKAGDEYNEQFF TGTGCCAGTAGTAAGGCAGGGGACGAGTACAATGAGCAGTTCTTC
TRBJ1-2 TRBD1 - TRBV12-3/TRBV12-4 CASTRRAGGGYTF TGTGCCAGCACCCGGCGAGCAGGGGGTGGCTACACCTTC
TRBJ1-5 - - TRBV23-1 CASSLGTPYSNQPQHF TGCGCCAGCAGTCTAGGGACACCCTATAGCAATCAGCCCCAGCATTTT
TRBJ1-4 - - TRBV11-2 CASSYRDRTNEKLFF TGTGCCAGCAGCTACAGGGATCGGACTAATGAAAAACTGTTTTTT
TRBJ1-1 TRBD1 - TRBV30 CAWSTGQGRGTEAFF TGTGCCTGGAGTACGGGACAGGGACGGGGAACTGAAGCTTTCTTT
TRBJ2-7 - - TRBV20-1 CSARDSGEQYF TGCAGTGCTAGGGACAGCGGCGAGCAGTACTTC
TRBJ2-7 TRBD2 - TRBV27 CASKGLAGYEQYF TGTGCCAGCAAGGGACTAGCGGGATACGAGCAGTACTTC
TRBJ1-1 - - TRBV11-2 CASTISTTGYTEAFF TGTGCCAGCACCATATCGACCACGGGGTACACTGAAGCTTTCTTT
TRBJ1-1 - - TRBV11-2 CASSWLQGLNTEAFF TGTGCCAGCAGCTGGCTACAGGGATTGAACACTGAAGCTTTCTTT
TRBJ1-1 TRBD1 - TRBV7-9 CASTPGQGTDTEAFF TGTGCCAGCACCCCCGGACAGGGGACGGACACTGAAGCTTTCTTT
TRBJ2-3 - - TRBV18 CASSPIQTSATSTDTQYF TGTGCCAGCTCACCAATTCAGACCAGCGCCACAAGCACAGATACGCAGTATTTT
TRBJ2-3 TRBD1 - TRBV30 CAWIMTGSSDTQYF TGTGCCTGGATAATGACAGGGAGCTCCGATACGCAGTATTTT
TRBJ1-5 - - TRBV9 CASGPGGQGQPQHF TGTGCCAGCGGTCCCGGGGGGCAAGGCCAGCCCCAGCATTTT
TRBJ1-6 - few TRBV10-2 CASSGDIQRPLHF TGCGCCAGCAGTGGGGACATTCAGAGACCCCTCCACTTT
TRBJ1-6 TRBD1 - TRBV27 CASSPGQANSPLHF TGTGCCAGCAGTCCAGGACAGGCTAATTCACCCCTCCACTTT
TRBJ1-6 TRBD1 - TRBV12-5 CASAPTGDNSPLHF TGTGCTAGTGCCCCTACAGGGGACAATTCACCCCTCCACTTT
TRBJ2-1 - - TRBV4-1 CASSQVSQASNEQFF TGCGCCAGCAGCCAAGTTTCACAGGCCAGCAATGAGCAGTTCTTC
TRBJ1-1 TRBD1 - TRBV27 CASSLRTGGNTEAFF TGTGCCAGCAGTCTAAGGACAGGGGGGAACACTGAAGCTTTCTTT
TRBJ1-1 - - TRBV7-9 CASSWGQNTEAFF TGTGCCAGCAGCTGGGGACAGAACACTGAAGCTTTCTTT
TRBJ2-3 TRBD2 - TRBV14 CASSPRLALGTDTQYF TGTGCCAGCAGCCCCCGACTAGCATTAGGCACAGATACGCAGTATTTT
TRBJ2-2 TRBD1 - TRBV4-1 CASSHTGDGTGELFF TGCGCCAGCAGCCACACAGGGGATGGCACCGGGGAGCTGTTTTTT
TRBJ2-5 TRBD1 - TRBV18 CASSPGQGETQYF TGTGCCAGCTCACCGGGACAGGGAGAGACCCAGTACTTC
TRBJ2-1 - - TRBV20-1 CSARLGNEQFF TGCAGTGCTCGACTAGGCAATGAGCAGTTCTTC
TRBJ2-7 TRBD2 - TRBV5-6 CASSLSTSAHYEQYF TGTGCCAGCAGCTTGTCAACTAGCGCCCACTACGAGCAGTACTTC
TRBJ1-1 - - TRBV6-5 CASDRDTEAFF TGTGCCAGCGACCGGGACACTGAAGCTTTCTTT
TRBJ2-7 TRBD1 - TRBV6-2/TRBV6-3 CASRYHGTGQTYEQYF TGTGCCAGCAGATACCACGGGACAGGGCAAACCTACGAGCAGTACTTC
TRBJ2-7 - once TRBV10-2 CASSEGAGSGQYF TGCGCCAGCAGTGAGGGGGCAGGGTCAGGGCAGTACTTC
TRBJ2-1 TRBD2 - TRBV27 CASSWGRRAGGPREYNEQFF TGTGCCAGCAGTTGGGGGCGGCGAGCGGGGGGCCCCCGAGAATACAATGAGCAGTTCTTC
TRBJ2-1 TRBD1 - TRBV19 CASTGQGNYNEQFF TGTGCCAGTACGGGACAGGGAAATTACAATGAGCAGTTCTTC
TRBJ2-7 TRBD1 - TRBV7-2 CASSFQGDSYEQYF TGTGCCAGCAGCTTTCAGGGGGACTCCTACGAGCAGTACTTC
TRBJ1-2 TRBD1 - TRBV7-9 CASSVGQQSYYGYTF TGTGCCAGCAGCGTGGGACAGCAGAGCTACTATGGCTACACCTTC
TRBJ2-3 - - TRBV9 CASSVGGTDTQYF TGTGCCAGCAGCGTTGGAGGCACAGATACGCAGTATTTT
TRBJ1-1 TRBD1 few TRBV3-1/TRBV3-2 CASSVSSTGAAFF TGTGCCAGCAGCGTATCGTCGACAGGGGCGGCTTTCTTT
TRBJ1-1 - - TRBV5-1 CASSLEADMNTEAFF TGCGCCAGCAGCTTGGAGGCAGACATGAACACTGAAGCTTTCTTT
TRBJ2-7 - - TRBV19 CASSITVSYEQYF TGTGCCAGTAGTATAACGGTGTCCTACGAGCAGTACTTC
TRBJ2-7 - once TRBV11-2 CASSPGHAYEQYF TGTGCCAGCAGCCCGGGACACGCCTACGAGCAGTACTTC
TRBJ2-2 TRBD1 - TRBV7-8 CASSLDVRGSGELFF TGTGCCAGCAGCTTAGACGTCAGGGGGTCCGGGGAGCTGTTTTTT
TRBJ2-1 TRBD2 - TRBV5-6 CASSLPGLGAYEQFF TGTGCCAGCAGCTTACCGGGACTAGGTGCATATGAGCAGTTCTTC
TRBJ2-7 - - TRBV28 CASSGMRIDYEQYF TGTGCCAGCAGCGGTATGAGGATCGACTACGAGCAGTACTTC
TRBJ2-7 - - TRBV4-1 CASSHAPGLSTYEQYF TGCGCCAGCAGCCACGCCCCGGGACTGTCTACCTACGAGCAGTACTTC
TRBJ1-2 TRBD1 few TRBV4-1 CASSQDDRGTSGYTF TGCGCCAGCAGCCAAGACGACAGGGGAACCAGTGGCTACACCTTC
TRBJ2-7 TRBD1 - TRBV12-5 CASGLRTGEDEQYF TGTGCTAGTGGTTTGAGGACAGGTGAGGACGAGCAGTACTTC
TRBJ1-5 TRBD1 - TRBV2 CATAPAGGLPQHF TGTGCCACCGCGCCGGCAGGGGGCCTGCCCCAGCATTTT